This T cell receptor beta chain came from a study of response to subunit inactivated influenza vaccine. Concerning this clonotype itself: What it recognizes is unknown.

Overall study findings and caveats: The authors suggested that every seasonal influenza vaccination recruits few new T cells.

In TCRdb, the RT-PCR reads were re-called with MiXCR into one record per CDR3 protein. The sample includes approximately 300,000 distinct CDR3 sequences, about 20% of them seen just once. This CDR3 spans 11 amino acids. Germline V gene lookup returns CDR1 KGHDR and CDR2 SFDVKD. With 7 bases removed from V and 4 bases from J, the gap between germline ends came to 3 bases. The source is a man aged 45 to 70 who received an inactivated influenza vaccine. This chain connects TRBV24-1 to TRBJ1-4; D not certain. The starting material was PBMCs from blood, obtained less than 22 months after vaccination. This CDR3 reads CATSYNEKLFF. The DNA of the CDR3 is TGTGCCACCAGCTATAATGAAAAACTGTTTTTT.